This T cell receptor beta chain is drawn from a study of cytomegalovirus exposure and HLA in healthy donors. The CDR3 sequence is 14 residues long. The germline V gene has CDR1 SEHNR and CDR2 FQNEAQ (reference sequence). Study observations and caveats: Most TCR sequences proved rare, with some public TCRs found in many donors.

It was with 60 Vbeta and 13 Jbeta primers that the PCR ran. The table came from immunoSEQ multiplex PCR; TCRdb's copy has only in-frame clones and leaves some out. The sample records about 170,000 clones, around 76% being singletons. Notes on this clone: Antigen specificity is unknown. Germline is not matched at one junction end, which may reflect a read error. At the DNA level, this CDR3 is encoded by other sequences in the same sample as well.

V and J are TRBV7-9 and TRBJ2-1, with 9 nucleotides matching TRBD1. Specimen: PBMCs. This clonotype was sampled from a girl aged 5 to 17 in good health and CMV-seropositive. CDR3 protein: CASSFYSGQGEQFF. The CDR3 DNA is TGCGCCAGCAGCTTTTATTCGGGACAGGGTGAGCAGTTCTTC.